This is a list of T cell receptor beta chains from one sample in a study of molecular identifiers for immune sequencing clone quantification. A single record per CDR3 protein comes from TCRdb applying MiXCR to the PCR reads. Here the sample spans about 640,000 distinct CDR3 sequences, about 20% being singletons. Sequences were obtained from naive CD8+ T cells from blood, with Jurkat cell RNA spiked in. The receptors originated from a human donor in good health. Some libraries in this study had Jurkat cell RNA spiked in. The CDR3 runs from the conserved cysteine through the conserved F or W. D genes are given only for firm matches. Part of the rows lack a size; the others show once, few, many or a class for expanded clones.

size | J | D | V | CDR3 | DNA
once | TRBJ1-2 | NA | TRBV27 | CASSLLVVGGTHYGYTF | TGTGCCAGCAGTTTACTAGTTGTGGGGGGCACACACTATGGCTACACCTTC
many | TRBJ2-4 | NA | TRBV5-8 | CAASSRGQNIQYF | TGTGCCGCCAGTTCGAGGGGCCAAAACATTCAGTACTTC
NA | TRBJ2-1 | NA | TRBV28 | CASKPTVSYNEQFF | TGTGCCAGCAAACCGACAGTCTCCTACAATGAGCAGTTCTTC
few | TRBJ2-7 | TRBD1 | TRBV7-9 | CASSWDRAAYEQYF | TGTGCCAGCAGCTGGGACAGGGCCGCCTACGAGCAGTACTTC
many | TRBJ2-6 | TRBD1 | TRBV18 | CASLPGQYSGANVLTF | TGTGCCAGTCTTCCGGGACAGTACTCTGGGGCCAACGTCCTGACTTTC
many | TRBJ1-1 | TRBD1 | TRBV5-4 | CASSFGRGTEAFF | TGTGCCAGCAGCTTTGGCAGGGGGACTGAAGCTTTCTTT
few | TRBJ2-4 | TRBD2 | TRBV20-1 | CSATGLADPLAKNIQYF | TGCAGTGCTACGGGACTAGCGGACCCGCTAGCCAAAAACATTCAGTACTTC
NA | TRBJ1-4 | NA | TRBV3-1 | CASSPLWESTNEKLFF | TGTGCCAGCAGCCCGCTCTGGGAATCAACTAATGAAAAACTGTTTTTT
many | TRBJ1-2 | NA | TRBV10-3 | CAISHPDRGNGYTF | TGTGCCATCAGTCACCCAGACAGAGGCAATGGCTACACCTTC
many | TRBJ2-7 | TRBD2 | TRBV5-5 | CASRPIAGAYEQYF | TGTGCCAGCAGGCCCATAGCGGGAGCCTACGAGCAGTACTTC
NA | TRBJ1-5 | NA | TRBV2 | CASKVGYGDQPQHF | TGTGCCAGCAAAGTAGGGTATGGAGATCAGCCCCAGCATTTT